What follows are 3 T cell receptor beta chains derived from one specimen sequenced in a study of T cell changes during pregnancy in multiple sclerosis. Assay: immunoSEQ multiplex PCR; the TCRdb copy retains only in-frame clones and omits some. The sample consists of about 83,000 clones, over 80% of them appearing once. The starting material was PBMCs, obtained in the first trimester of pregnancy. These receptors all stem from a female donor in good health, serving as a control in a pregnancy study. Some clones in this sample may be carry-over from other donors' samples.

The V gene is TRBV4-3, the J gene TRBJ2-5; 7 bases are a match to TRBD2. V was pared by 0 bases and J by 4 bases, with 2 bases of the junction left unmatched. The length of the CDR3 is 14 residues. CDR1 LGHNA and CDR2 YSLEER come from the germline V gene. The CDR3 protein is CASSQDRGRETQYF. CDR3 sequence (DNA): TGCGCCAGCAGCCAAGATCGCGGGAGAGAGACCCAGTACTTC.

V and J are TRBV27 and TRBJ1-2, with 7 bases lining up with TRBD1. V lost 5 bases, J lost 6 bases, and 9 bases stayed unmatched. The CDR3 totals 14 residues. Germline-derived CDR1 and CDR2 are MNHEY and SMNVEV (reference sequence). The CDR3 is CASSAEDRVNGYTF. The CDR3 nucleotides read TGTGCCAGCAGTGCCGAAGACAGGGTCAATGGCTACACCTTC.

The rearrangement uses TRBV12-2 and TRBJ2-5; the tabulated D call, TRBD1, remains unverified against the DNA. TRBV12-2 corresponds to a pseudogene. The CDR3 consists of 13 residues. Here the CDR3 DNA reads TGTGCAAGTCGCTTAGCACCACAGGCCGCCCCGTACTTC. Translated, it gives CASRLAPQAAPYF.